The text below deals with one TCR beta chain. Its antigen is undetermined. The sample originates from a study of T cell repertoires in cytomegalovirus infection. Looking at the study overall: CMV infection and matching HLA type were both indicated by public TCR beta signatures. Findings and caveats of the study: Predominance within the ex vivo response was attributable to HLA-C-restricted CMV-specific TCR beta clonotypes.

TCRdb re-analysed the reads in MiXCR, keeping a single row per CDR3 protein. The data hold some 600,000 distinct CDR3 sequences, with less than 25% observed a single time. The sequencing sample was made of CD8+ T cells from PBMCs. The origin of this receptor is a human donor in good health (CMV status not recorded). Some clones in this sample may be carry-over from other donors' samples.

In DNA form, the CDR3 reads TGTGCCAGCAGTTTTCCTTCTAGCGGGGGGACGACAGATACGCAGTATTTT. Protein: CASSFPSSGGTTDTQYF. The rearrangement uses TRBV28 and TRBJ2-3, with 11 bases that match TRBD2. CDR1 is MDHEN, CDR2 SYDVKM, per germline. This CDR3 has 17 amino acids. Trimming removed 3 bases from V and 3 bases from J; junction bases left unmatched: 8.